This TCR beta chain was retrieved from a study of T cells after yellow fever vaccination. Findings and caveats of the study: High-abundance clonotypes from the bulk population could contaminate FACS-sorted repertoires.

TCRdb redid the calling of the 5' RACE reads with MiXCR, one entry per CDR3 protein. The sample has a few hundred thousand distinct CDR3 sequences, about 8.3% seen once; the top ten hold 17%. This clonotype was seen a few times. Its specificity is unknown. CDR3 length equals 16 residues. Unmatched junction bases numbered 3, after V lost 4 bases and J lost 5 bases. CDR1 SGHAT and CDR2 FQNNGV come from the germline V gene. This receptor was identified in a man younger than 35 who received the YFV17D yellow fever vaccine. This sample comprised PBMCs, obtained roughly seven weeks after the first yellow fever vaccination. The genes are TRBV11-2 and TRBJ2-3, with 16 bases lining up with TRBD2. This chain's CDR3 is CASSSGLAGGGDTQYF. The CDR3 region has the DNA TGTGCCAGCAGCTCGGGACTAGCGGGGGGGGGAGATACGCAGTATTTT. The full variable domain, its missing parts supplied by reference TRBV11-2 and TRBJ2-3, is EAGVAQSPRYKIIEKRQSVAFWCNPISGHATLYWYQQILGQGPKLLIQFQNNGVVDDSQLPKDRFSAERLKGVDSTLKIQPAKLEDSAVYLCASSSGLAGGGDTQYFGPGTRLTVL.